A selection of T cell receptor beta chains follows, all from one sample in a study of shared T cell receptors in the human thymus. Clones were read by immunoSEQ multiplex PCR, and TCRdb kept only the in-frame ones, dropping some. This repertoire shows 700,000 or so clones, approximately 85% found once; its top ten account for around 0.0094%. This same sample was also part of a study on human thymus T cells.

The sequenced sample was thymocytes. Receptor source: a girl under two years old with a congenital heart defect. Each CDR3 is given with its conserved first and last residue. The order of the fields is J gene, V gene, clone size, D gene, CDR3 DNA, CDR3 protein. The D gene is left open where the match is weak. The size of a clone is reported for some rows only, either as once, few or many, or as a class for expanded clones.

J gene: TRBJ1-2; V gene: TRBV28; clone size: NA; D gene: TRBD1; CDR3 DNA: TGTGCCAGCAGTCTCGACAGGGGTCAAGGCTACACCTTC; CDR3 protein: CASSLDRGQGYTF
J gene: TRBJ2-7; V gene: TRBV27; clone size: NA; D gene: TRBD1; CDR3 DNA: TGTGCCAGCAGTTTGGGTCAACAGGGGCGGCGCTACGAGCAGTACTTC; CDR3 protein: CASSLGQQGRRYEQYF
J gene: TRBJ1-4; V gene: TRBV5-1; clone size: NA; D gene: NA; CDR3 DNA: TGCGCCAGCACCCGAAAAGCGGGTTCTGCTAATGAAAAACTGTTTTTT; CDR3 protein: CASTRKAGSANEKLFF
J gene: TRBJ1-4; V gene: TRBV15; clone size: NA; D gene: TRBD1; CDR3 DNA: TGTGCCACCAGCACCCAGAGGGGGCAGAATGAAAAACTGTTTTTT; CDR3 protein: CATSTQRGQNEKLFF
J gene: TRBJ2-4; V gene: TRBV6-5; clone size: once; D gene: NA; CDR3 DNA: TGTGCCAGCAGGCTCAGGGGCGGAAACATTCAGTACTTC; CDR3 protein: CASRLRGGNIQYF
J gene: TRBJ1-3; V gene: TRBV4-1; clone size: NA; D gene: NA; CDR3 DNA: TGCGCCAGCAGCCAAGAAGCGGGGATCTCTGGAAACACCATATATTTT; CDR3 protein: CASSQEAGISGNTIYF
J gene: TRBJ2-7; V gene: TRBV7-9; clone size: NA; D gene: TRBD2; CDR3 DNA: TGTGCCAGCACCCCCCTCGGGGGCGGGGGGGAGCAGTACTTC; CDR3 protein: CASTPLGGGGEQYF
J gene: TRBJ2-5; V gene: TRBV27; clone size: NA; D gene: TRBD2; CDR3 DNA: TGTGCCAGCAGTTTGGGGGGGACTACGGTAGGAGAGCAGTACTTC; CDR3 protein: CASSLGGTTVGEQYF
J gene: TRBJ2-5; V gene: TRBV9; clone size: NA; D gene: NA; CDR3 DNA: TGTGCCAGCAGCGTGGGGTTCCGGTCCTCGGGGGTCCAAGAGACCCAGTACTTC; CDR3 protein: CASSVGFRSSGVQETQYF
J gene: TRBJ1-5; V gene: TRBV28; clone size: NA; D gene: TRBD1; CDR3 DNA: TGTGCCAGCAGTCCGGACAGGGGGAGCAATCAGCCCCAGCATTTT; CDR3 protein: CASSPDRGSNQPQHF
J gene: TRBJ1-2; V gene: TRBV28; clone size: NA; D gene: NA; CDR3 DNA: TGTGCCAGCAGCCCGGCATGGAGGGGGGGCTATGGCTACACCTTC; CDR3 protein: CASSPAWRGGYGYTF
J gene: TRBJ1-2; V gene: TRBV19; clone size: NA; D gene: TRBD1; CDR3 DNA: TGTGCCAGTAAAACAGGGGTGGGGGGCTACACCTTC; CDR3 protein: CASKTGVGGYTF